The entry that follows covers one T cell receptor (beta chain) sequence. Its antigen is unknown. Here immunoSEQ multiplex PCR was the method, and the copy in TCRdb shows in-frame clones only, minus some. The data show fewer than 130,000 clones, around 95% seen once. The data derive from a study of T cell responses to AZD1222 COVID-19 vaccine. Germline V gives CDR1 MNHEY, CDR2 SVGEGT. The CDR3 loop spans 15 amino acids. Between the trimmed V and J ends, which lost 6 bases and 3 bases, there was a span of 15 bases. Overall study results and limits: As reported, nearly half of all spike-specific TCRs target variant regions that are unmutated. Clonal diversity was possibly underestimated; the donors were predominantly white British and more often female.

This material consisted of peripheral blood, taken on day 0 of AZD1222 vaccination. The TCR comes from an adult in good health. J is TRBJ1-5 and V is TRBV6-2 or TRBV6-3; unclear D gene. The CDR3 nucleotides read TGTGCCAGCAGCCTACCCGACACCATCAATCAGCCCCAGCATTTT. Its translation: CASSLPDTINQPQHF.